The TCR beta chain under discussion was sequenced for a study of cytomegalovirus exposure and HLA in healthy donors. The study's findings and limits: As a later analysis showed, a missense DCLRE1C variant was linked to trimming of TCR beta V- and J-genes. In a later analysis, specific HLA alleles were associated with approximately 17,000 TCR beta sequences at a 0.05 false discovery rate.

The donors (healthy individuals) were bone marrow donors. V lost 0 bases, J lost 5 bases, and 2 bases stayed unmatched. The CDR3 spans 14 residues. CDR1 and CDR2 (germline): SGHTA, FQGNSA. Primers: 60 Vbeta forward and 13 Jbeta reverse. Profiled with immunoSEQ multiplex PCR; TCRdb holds only in-frame clones, not every one. Here the sample table reports 110,000 to 150,000 clones. About this clone itself: The antigen remains undetermined.

The sequenced sample consisted of PBMCs. The chain combines TRBV7-2 with TRBJ2-5; 8 bases align to TRBD2. The receptor was isolated from a male donor in good health and CMV-seronegative. The CDR3 spells CASSLAAGVETQYF. CDR3 sequence (DNA): TGTGCCAGCAGCTTAGCAGCGGGGGTCGAGACCCAGTACTTC.